One T cell receptor beta chain is described in this entry. Its matching antigen is unknown. The data are from a study of vaccination and CD4 T cells after COVID-19. Researchers used the Oncomine TCR Beta short-read assay to sequence DNA from cultured CD4+ T cells. Genomic DNA was taken out of cultured CD4+ T cells by extraction. One entry per CDR3 protein, called by TCRdb with MiXCR from the PCR reads. Here the sample spans some 11,000 distinct CDR3 sequences, around 26% being singletons. Regarding treatment: approximately nine-day PBMC culture with coronavirus spike peptide pools or control peptides (ViraFEST assay). Prior to the COVID-19 pandemic (2011-2018), the unexposed donor's CD4+ T cells were collected. Study-level points and caveats: Detection of a median around 83% of reactive clones in convalescent patients was confined to the period after vaccination.

The CDR3 sequence is 14 residues long. Germline loops: CDR1 SGDLS, CDR2 YYNGEE. Trimming cost V 4 bases and J 0 bases; bases outside gene matches: 4. Input material: CD4+ T cells from blood, cultured in vitro. The receptor was derived from a human donor in good health. V and J are TRBV9 and TRBJ2-7, with 7 bases aligning to TRBD2. The CDR3 loop is CASSPSGTSYEQYF. CDR3 DNA: TGTGCCAGCAGCCCAAGCGGGACCTCCTACGAGCAGTACTTC.